These T cell receptor beta chains were read from a single sample in a study of T cell repertoires in cytomegalovirus infection. In TCRdb, the reads were re-called with MiXCR into one record per CDR3 protein. The sample records approximately 290,000 distinct CDR3 sequences, roughly a quarter being singletons. Sequencing used PBMCs. These receptor sequences come from a human donor in good health (CMV status not recorded). Some clones in this sample may be carry-over from other donors' samples. Each CDR3 is given with its conserved first and last residue. D genes are given only for firm matches. The size entry is marked missing in some rows and otherwise reads once, few, many or a size class.

J	V	size	D	CDR3	DNA
TRBJ1-2	TRBV6-2/TRBV6-3	many	TRBD1	CASSYGDDRDGGYTF	TGTGCCAGCAGTTACGGAGATGACAGGGATGGCGGCTACACCTTC
TRBJ2-1	TRBV7-4	NA	NA	CASSQQFF	TGTGCCAGCAGCCAGCAGTTCTTC
TRBJ2-1	TRBV4-1	NA	TRBD2	CASSQQRGGPYNEQFF	TGCGCCAGCAGCCAACAGCGGGGGGGCCCCTACAATGAGCAGTTCTTC
TRBJ1-3	TRBV12-3/TRBV12-4	NA	NA	CASSAQNTIYF	TGTGCCAGCAGTGCGCAGAACACCATATATTTT
TRBJ2-1	TRBV20-1	NA	NA	CSARGRLSYNEQFF	TGCAGTGCTAGGGGGAGACTTTCGTACAATGAGCAGTTCTTC
TRBJ1-2	TRBV5-4	few	TRBD1	CASSEGQGLNGYTF	TGTGCCAGCAGCGAAGGACAGGGGTTAAATGGCTACACCTTC
TRBJ1-4	TRBV4-2	many	NA	CASSQDWGLLNEKLFF	TGTGCCAGCAGCCAAGATTGGGGACTGCTTAATGAAAAACTGTTTTTT
TRBJ2-1	TRBV5-6	many	TRBD1	CASSLTGAGDNEQFF	TGTGCCAGCAGCTTGACAGGGGCCGGAGACAATGAGCAGTTCTTC
TRBJ1-1	TRBV20-1	many	NA	CSASRGFNTEAFF	TGCAGTGCTAGCCGGGGCTTCAACACTGAAGCTTTCTTT
TRBJ1-2	TRBV19	NA	NA	CASTVWGGSNYGYTF	TGTGCCAGTACCGTATGGGGGGGTTCCAACTATGGCTACACCTTC
TRBJ1-6	TRBV20-1	NA	NA	CSARRGGTYNSPLHF	TGCAGTGCCCGGAGGGGGGGCACGTATAATTCACCCCTCCACTTT
TRBJ2-2	TRBV9	NA	NA	CAGAPGESTGELFF	TGTGCCGGTGCTCCAGGGGAGAGCACCGGGGAGCTGTTTTTT
TRBJ2-3	TRBV11-2	NA	NA	CASSPVGTHDTQYF	TGTGCCAGCAGCCCCGTAGGGACCCACGATACGCAGTATTTT
TRBJ2-3	TRBV6-2/TRBV6-3	few	NA	CASSYGRGSGTDTQYF	TGTGCCAGCAGCTATGGGCGGGGTAGCGGCACAGATACGCAGTATTTT
TRBJ1-1	TRBV28	few	NA	CASSLPGQNTEAFF	TGTGCCAGCAGTTTACCAGGTCAGAACACTGAAGCTTTCTTT
TRBJ1-3	TRBV20-1	few	NA	CSARVSSGNTIYF	TGCAGTGCTAGGGTCAGCTCTGGAAACACCATATATTTT
TRBJ2-1	TRBV24-1	NA	NA	CATSPGLLSNEQFF	TGTGCCACCAGCCCGGGACTTCTTTCCAATGAGCAGTTCTTC
TRBJ2-6	TRBV2	few	NA	CASRVDLFRGESSGANVLTF	TGTGCCAGCAGAGTCGATTTGTTCAGGGGCGAAAGCTCTGGGGCCAACGTCCTGACTTTC
TRBJ2-3	TRBV2	few	NA	CASSEGLEFTDTQYF	TGTGCCAGCAGTGAAGGCCTAGAATTCACAGATACGCAGTATTTT
TRBJ2-5	TRBV7-9	few	TRBD2	CASTSQAGASQETQYF	TGTGCCAGCACCTCCCAAGCGGGGGCGTCCCAAGAGACCCAGTACTTC
TRBJ2-5	TRBV28	NA	TRBD2	CASSFGTTWGTQYF	TGTGCCAGCAGTTTCGGGACTACATGGGGGACCCAGTACTTC
TRBJ2-7	TRBV11-2	NA	NA	CASSLALGNYEQYF	TGTGCCAGCAGCTTAGCGCTAGGAAACTACGAGCAGTACTTC
TRBJ2-5	TRBV2	few	NA	CASRGWGGRETQYF	TGTGCCAGCAGAGGCTGGGGGGGGCGAGAGACCCAGTACTTC
TRBJ1-1	TRBV5-6	NA	TRBD1	CASSLMPGQGLAEAFF	TGTGCCAGCAGCTTGATGCCGGGACAGGGATTAGCTGAAGCTTTCTTT
TRBJ2-2	TRBV7-3	few	NA	CASSPLRSNTGELFF	TGTGCCAGCAGCCCCCTTCGGTCGAACACCGGGGAGCTGTTTTTT
TRBJ2-2	TRBV5-5	NA	TRBD1	CASSLPNSQGFNTGELFF	TGTGCCAGCAGCTTGCCAAACTCACAGGGGTTCAACACCGGGGAGCTGTTTTTT
TRBJ2-3	TRBV7-2	NA	NA	CASRGMGSRNLPSTDTQYF	TGTGCCAGCAGGGGCATGGGGTCGCGAAATCTGCCTAGCACAGATACGCAGTATTTT
TRBJ2-4	TRBV6-2/TRBV6-3	NA	TRBD1	CASSPRQGSLTKNIQYF	TGTGCCAGCAGTCCGAGACAGGGAAGTTTGACCAAAAACATTCAGTACTTC
TRBJ2-3	TRBV7-4	once	NA	CASSYEGRTDTQYF	TGTGCCAGCAGCTACGAGGGGCGCACAGATACGCAGTATTTT
TRBJ1-5	TRBV12-3/TRBV12-4	many	NA	CASSFSLSGDQPQHF	TGTGCCAGCAGTTTTTCCTTATCGGGGGATCAGCCCCAGCATTTT
TRBJ2-7	TRBV7-9	few	NA	CASTSRNGPVYEQYF	TGTGCCAGCACGAGTAGGAACGGGCCGGTCTACGAGCAGTACTTC
TRBJ2-3	TRBV12-3/TRBV12-4	NA	NA	CASSLLVDTQYF	TGTGCCAGCAGTTTACTGGTAGATACGCAGTATTTT
TRBJ2-7	TRBV10-3	few	TRBD2	CAIRGTSASTYEQYF	TGTGCCATCAGGGGGACTAGCGCATCGACCTACGAGCAGTACTTC
TRBJ2-2	TRBV28	few	NA	CASLLLNTGELFF	TGTGCCAGCTTACTCCTCAACACCGGGGAGCTGTTTTTT
TRBJ1-6	TRBV7-2	few	NA	CASSSSLPGGSYNSPLHF	TGTGCCAGCAGCTCCTCCTTACCCGGGGGCTCCTATAATTCACCCCTCCACTTT
TRBJ2-4	TRBV6-2/TRBV6-3	NA	NA	CASSYSGHLKNIQYF	TGTGCCAGCAGTTACTCGGGACACCTCAAAAACATTCAGTACTTC
TRBJ1-1	TRBV12-3/TRBV12-4	many	NA	CASSFSPGENTEAFF	TGTGCCAGCAGTTTCTCGCCCGGGGAGAACACTGAAGCTTTCTTT
TRBJ1-4	TRBV4-1	many	TRBD1	CASSRPGQGRSTNEKLFF	TGCGCCAGCAGCAGACCCGGACAGGGGAGATCAACTAATGAAAAACTGTTTTTT
TRBJ2-2	TRBV5-1	NA	TRBD1	CASFRDRVAGELFF	TGCGCCAGCTTCCGGGACAGGGTCGCCGGGGAGCTGTTTTTT
TRBJ1-1	TRBV20-1	many	NA	CSARYQGKGEAFF	TGCAGTGCTAGATACCAGGGGAAGGGTGAAGCTTTCTTT
TRBJ2-5	TRBV5-5	NA	TRBD2	CASSFLPGGPRETQYF	TGTGCCAGCAGCTTTTTGCCGGGGGGGCCTCGTGAGACCCAGTACTTC
TRBJ1-1	TRBV4-1	NA	TRBD1	CASRGGVTGRGTEAFF	TGCGCCAGCAGAGGAGGGGTGACAGGGAGGGGCACTGAAGCTTTCTTT
TRBJ1-5	TRBV28	NA	NA	CAIRGGWGSNQPQHF	TGTGCCATCCGCGGTGGTTGGGGGAGCAATCAGCCCCAGCATTTT
TRBJ1-2	TRBV25-1	few	TRBD1	CASSVGQHYGYTF	TGTGCCAGCAGTGTGGGACAGCACTATGGCTACACCTTC
TRBJ1-4	TRBV27	many	NA	CASSFGGGNEKLFF	TGTGCCAGCAGTTTTGGGGGTGGTAATGAAAAACTGTTTTTT
TRBJ2-1	TRBV2	few	NA	CASKWLADEQFF	TGTGCCAGCAAGTGGCTAGCCGATGAGCAGTTCTTC